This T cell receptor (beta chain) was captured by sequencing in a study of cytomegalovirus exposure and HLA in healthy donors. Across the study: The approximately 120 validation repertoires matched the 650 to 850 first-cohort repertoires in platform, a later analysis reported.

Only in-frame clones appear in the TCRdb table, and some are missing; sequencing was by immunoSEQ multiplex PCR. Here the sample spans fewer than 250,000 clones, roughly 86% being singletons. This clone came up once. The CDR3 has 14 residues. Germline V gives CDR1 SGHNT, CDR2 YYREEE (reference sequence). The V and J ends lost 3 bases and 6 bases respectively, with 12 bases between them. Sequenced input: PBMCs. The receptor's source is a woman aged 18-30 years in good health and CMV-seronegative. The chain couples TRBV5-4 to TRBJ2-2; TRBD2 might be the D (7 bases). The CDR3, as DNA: TGTGCCAGCAGCTGGGGGCTAGCGGCCGGGGAGCTGTTTTTT. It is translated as CASSWGLAAGELFF.